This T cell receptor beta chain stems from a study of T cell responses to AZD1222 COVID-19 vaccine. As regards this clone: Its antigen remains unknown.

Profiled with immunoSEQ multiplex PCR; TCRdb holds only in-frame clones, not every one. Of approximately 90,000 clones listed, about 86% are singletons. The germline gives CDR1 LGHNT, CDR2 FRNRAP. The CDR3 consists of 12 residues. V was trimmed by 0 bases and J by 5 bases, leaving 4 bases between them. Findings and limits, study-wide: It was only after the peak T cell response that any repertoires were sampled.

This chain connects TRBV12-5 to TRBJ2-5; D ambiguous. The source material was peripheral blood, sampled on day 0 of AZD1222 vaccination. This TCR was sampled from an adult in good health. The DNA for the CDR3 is TGTGCTAGTGGTTTGGTACCGGAGACCCAGTACTTC. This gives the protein CASGLVPETQYF.